This T cell receptor beta chain originates from a study of cytomegalovirus exposure and HLA in healthy donors. Overall study results and limits: Sequencing depth across donors, presence/absence analyses assumed, was roughly uniform. What was likely a sequencing artifact was a cluster of highly shared sequence variants. Later analysis identified a missense DCLRE1C variant that was linked to TCR beta V- and J-gene trimming.

The CDR3 covers 11 residues. V lost 8 bases, J lost 13 bases, and 16 bases lay in between. Germline CDR1 MDHEN, CDR2 SYDVKM. Turning to this clone: Antigen: not known.

A multiplex PCR was run with 60 Vbeta primers and 13 Jbeta primers. TCRdb's table, derived via immunoSEQ multiplex PCR, lists solely in-frame clones and lacks some. The repertoire has around 87,000 clones, about 85% of them found once; the top ten carry about 1.2%. The receptor was derived from a girl aged 2 to 9 in good health and CMV-seropositive. V usage is TRBV28 and J usage is TRBJ2-3, with D perhaps matching TRBD1 (6 bases). The sample comprised PBMCs. DNA for the CDR3: TGTGCCAGCTCCCAGGGGTTAGAGAAGTATTTT. It is translated as CASSQGLEKYF. Complete variable domain (other parts from reference TRBV28 and TRBJ2-3): DVKVTQSSRYLVKRTGEKVFLECVQDMDHENMFWYRQDPGLGLRLIYFSYDVKMKEKGDIPEGYSVSREKKERFSLILESASTNQTSMYLCASSQGLEKYFGPGTRLTVL.